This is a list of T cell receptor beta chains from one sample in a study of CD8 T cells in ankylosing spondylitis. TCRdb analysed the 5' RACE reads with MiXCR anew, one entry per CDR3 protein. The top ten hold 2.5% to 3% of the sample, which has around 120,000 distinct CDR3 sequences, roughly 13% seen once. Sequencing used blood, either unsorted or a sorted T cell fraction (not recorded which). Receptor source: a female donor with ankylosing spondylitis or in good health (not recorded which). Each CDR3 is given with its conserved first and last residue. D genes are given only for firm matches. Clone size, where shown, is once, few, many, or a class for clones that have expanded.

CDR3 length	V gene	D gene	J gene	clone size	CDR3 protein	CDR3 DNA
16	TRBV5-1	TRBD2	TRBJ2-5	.	CASSLGIAGAQETQYF	TGCGCCAGCAGCCTAGGAATAGCGGGGGCTCAAGAGACCCAGTACTTC
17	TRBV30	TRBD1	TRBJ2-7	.	CAWSGFGTGTGGGEQYF	TGTGCCTGGAGTGGTTTCGGAACCGGGACAGGGGGCGGCGAGCAGTACTTC
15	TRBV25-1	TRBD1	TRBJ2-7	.	CASSEWTGGIYEQYF	TGTGCCAGCAGTGAATGGACAGGGGGCATATACGAGCAGTACTTC
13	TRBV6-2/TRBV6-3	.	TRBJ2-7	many	CASSSRSSYEQYF	TGTGCCAGCAGTTCACGGAGCTCCTACGAGCAGTACTTC
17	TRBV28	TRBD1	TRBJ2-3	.	CASSERWGGQGVDTQYF	TGTGCCAGCAGCGAACGGTGGGGGGGACAGGGGGTTGATACGCAGTATTTT
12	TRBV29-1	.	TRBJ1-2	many	CSGGGPTFGYTF	TGCAGCGGAGGGGGGCCCACATTCGGCTACACCTTC
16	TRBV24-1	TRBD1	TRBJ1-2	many	CATSDFPGQPLYGYTF	TGTGCCACCAGTGATTTCCCGGGACAGCCTCTCTATGGCTACACCTTC
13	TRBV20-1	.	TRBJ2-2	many	CSARDRNTGELFF	TGCAGTGCTAGAGATCGGAACACCGGGGAGCTGTTTTTT
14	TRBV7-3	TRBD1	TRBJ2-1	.	CASSIITGGNEQFF	TGTGCCAGCAGCATAATAACAGGGGGTAATGAGCAGTTCTTC
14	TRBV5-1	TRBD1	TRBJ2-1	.	CASSGKDRVDEQFF	TGCGCCAGCAGCGGAAAGGACAGGGTTGATGAGCAGTTCTTC
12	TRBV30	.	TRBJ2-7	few	CAWSQAWNEQYF	TGTGCCTGGTCTCAGGCCTGGAACGAGCAGTACTTC
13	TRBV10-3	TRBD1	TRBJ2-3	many	CAIGQENTDTQYF	TGTGCCATCGGACAGGAAAACACAGATACGCAGTATTTT
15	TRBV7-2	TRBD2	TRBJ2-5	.	CASSLASGGKETQYF	TGTGCCAGCAGCTTGGCAAGCGGGGGGAAAGAGACCCAGTACTTC
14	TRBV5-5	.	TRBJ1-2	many	CASSLQGSHASYTF	TGTGCCAGCAGCTTGCAGGGGAGCCACGCAAGCTACACCTTC
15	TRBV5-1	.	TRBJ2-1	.	CASSLGGHPGNEQFF	TGCGCCAGCAGCTTGGGCGGACACCCTGGGAATGAGCAGTTCTTC
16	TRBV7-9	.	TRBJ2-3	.	CASSLVWGLSTDTQYF	TGTGCCAGCAGCTTAGTGTGGGGGCTTTCCACAGATACGCAGTATTTT
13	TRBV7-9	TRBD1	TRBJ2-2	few	CASPQGVSGELFF	TGTGCCAGCCCCCAGGGGGTTTCCGGGGAGCTGTTTTTT